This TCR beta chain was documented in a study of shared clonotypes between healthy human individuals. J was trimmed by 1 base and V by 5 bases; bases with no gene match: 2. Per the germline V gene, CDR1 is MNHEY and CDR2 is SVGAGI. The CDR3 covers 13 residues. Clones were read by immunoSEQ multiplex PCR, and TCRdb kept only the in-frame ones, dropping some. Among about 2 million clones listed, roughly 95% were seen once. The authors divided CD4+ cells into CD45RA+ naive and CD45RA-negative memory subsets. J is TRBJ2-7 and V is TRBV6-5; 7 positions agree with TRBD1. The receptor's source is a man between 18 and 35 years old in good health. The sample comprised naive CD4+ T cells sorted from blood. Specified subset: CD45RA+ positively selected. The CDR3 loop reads CASSTGQSYEQYF. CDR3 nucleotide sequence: TGTGCCAGCAGTACGGGACAGTCCTACGAGCAGTACTTC.